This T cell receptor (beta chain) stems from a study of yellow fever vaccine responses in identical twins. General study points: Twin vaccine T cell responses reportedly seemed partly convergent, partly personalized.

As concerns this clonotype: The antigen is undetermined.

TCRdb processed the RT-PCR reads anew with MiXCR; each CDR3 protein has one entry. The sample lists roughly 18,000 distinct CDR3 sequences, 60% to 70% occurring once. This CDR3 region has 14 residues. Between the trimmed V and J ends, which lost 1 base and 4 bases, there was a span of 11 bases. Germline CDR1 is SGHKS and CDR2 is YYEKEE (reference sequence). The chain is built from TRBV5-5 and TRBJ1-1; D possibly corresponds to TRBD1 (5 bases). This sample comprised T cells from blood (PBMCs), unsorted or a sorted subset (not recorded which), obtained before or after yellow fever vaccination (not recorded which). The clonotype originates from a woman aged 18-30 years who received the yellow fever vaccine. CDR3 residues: CASSLMGDSTEAFF. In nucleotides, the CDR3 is TGTGCCAGCAGCTTGATGGGGGATTCCACTGAAGCTTTCTTT.